This T cell receptor beta chain was identified during a study of beta chain features in type 1 diabetes. Study-wide background: Summed over all samples, the examined sorted cells came to under 110,000,000.

This clone was detected many times. Its antigen is still unknown. Sequencing targeted expressed TCRB transcripts, as all isolated RNA had been reverse transcribed. Sequenced by immunoSEQ multiplex PCR; TCRdb stores in-frame clones only, minus some. The sample lists about 230,000 clones; over 8.5% were seen once. Germline trimming cut 4 bases from V and 9 bases from J; bases unmatched to any gene: 11. CDR1 is MGHRA and CDR2 is YSYEKL in the germline V gene. This CDR3 is 16 amino acids long. Findings of the study overall: Fewer junction insertions and more nucleotide deletions appeared in type 1 diabetes patients. TCRB CDR3s were moderately but significantly shorter in Type 1 diabetes patients in all four CD4+ subsets.

The TCR comes from a young woman in good health. The J gene is TRBJ2-1, the V gene TRBV4-1; 11 bases line up with TRBD2. Sequencing input: naive CD4+ T cells from blood. This CDR3 reads CASSRVAGGLFGEQFF. The CDR3 nucleotides read TGCGCCAGCAGCCGAGTAGCGGGGGGGCTGTTCGGTGAGCAGTTCTTC.